This TCR beta chain was observed in a study of early T cells in non-severe SARS-CoV-2 infection (dated by TCRdb to about 2021). Describing the broader study: Because TCR sequencing was done on bulk RNA from unsorted whole blood, the alpha and beta chains could not be paired. Study-wide conclusions, independent of this receptor: VDJdb matching was skewed toward anti-spike CD8 responses and likely underestimated virus-specific expansions by missing private and CD4 specificities.

Spanning cysteine to phenylalanine, the CDR3 consists of 12 amino acids. Of the read, only the CDR3 DNA is kept; its 36 bases are in frame from base 1. The V end gives up 4 bases and the J end 3 bases, leaving 2 bases in the junction not matched to a gene. The germline V gene (reference sequence) supplies CDR1 GTSNPN and CDR2 SVGIG. A case-control design nested within a healthcare worker cohort in London, UK, was used, with weekly nasopharyngeal swab PCR tests and blood sampling performed. Healthcare workers were enrolled in the week of the UK lockdown, from 23 to 31 March 2020, and were followed every week for up to roughly 15 weeks. As to this clonotype: It lacks a known antigen. The record has no base qualities; no much larger clone is one base away.

The library was built by means of 5' RACE. This sample was sequenced with a NextSeq 500. Unique molecular identifiers were attached to individual cDNA molecules in the TCR library protocol so that sequencing error and PCR bias could be corrected. Both TCR alpha and beta chains were sequenced, and tight co-correlation was observed between alpha and beta sequence abundances in each sample. The authors processed their data as follows. Decombinator V4 was used to annotate the V gene, J gene and CDR3 of the TCR sequences. Expanded TCRs were defined as changing significantly between any two time points under a Poisson model with p below 0.0001. TCR abundances were normalised to the total number of TCRs sequenced per sample and were expressed as counts per million. MAIT TCRs were defined by TRAV1-2 paired with TRAJ12, TRAJ20 or TRAJ33, and iNKT TCRs by TRAV10 paired with TRAJ18. VDJdb, accessed on 1 November 2021, was searched for TCRs annotated for CMV, EBV and SARS-CoV-2, and TCRs annotated for more than one antigen were excluded. TCRdb reprocessed the public reads (quality trimming at Q25 with fastp, clone calling with MiXCR) and kept in-frame beta chains. A single entry per CDR3 protein holds the most common genes and DNA from its merged rows. The V and J calls here are based on TCRdb, not the publication. The sample contains 50,000 or so distinct CDR3 sequences, around 11% of them found a single time. 8.5% to 10% of the sample is taken by the ten largest.

The sample was whole blood. The chain couples TRBV30 to TRBJ1-2, with 7 bases in between that match TRBD1. This TCR was recovered from an adult who was a healthcare worker with PCR-confirmed SARS-CoV-2 infection or an uninfected control (not recorded which). The CDR3 corresponds to CAWIGGDYGYTF. The bases read TGTGCCTGGATAGGGGGCGACTATGGCTACACCTTC.